In its sample, the clone carrying this T cell receptor (beta chain) was seen many times. Its antigen remains unidentified. The data derive from a study of early T cells in non-severe SARS-CoV-2 infection. As for the study in general: Whole-blood bulk RNA, unsorted, was sequenced, and chains were unpaired. Findings of the study overall: Anti-spike CD8 responses were favored in VDJdb matching, and private and CD4 specificities were missed.

Molecules of cDNA were individually given unique molecular identifiers that were attached to them. TCRdb called the 5' RACE reads again in MiXCR, with one record for every CDR3 protein. This sample has about 98,000 distinct CDR3 sequences, with 11% found just once. This TCR was recovered from an adult who was a healthcare worker with PCR-confirmed SARS-CoV-2 infection or an uninfected control (not recorded which). Sequencing input: whole blood.

The CDR3 region is CATSDFWQTYGYTF. DNA of the CDR3: TGTGCCACCAGTGATTTTTGGCAGACCTATGGCTACACCTTC. The gene calls are TRBV24-1 and TRBJ1-2; D not certain. Per the germline V gene, CDR1 is KGHDR and CDR2 is SFDVKD. This CDR3 comprises 14 residues. The V end was cut by 1 base, the J end by 4 bases, with 9 bases between.